The present entry profiles one T cell receptor (beta chain) with its context. The CDR3 consists of 14 residues. Germline V gene sequence: CDR1 DFQATT, CDR2 SNEGSKA (reference sequence). Trimming pared 2 bases from V and 4 bases from J, leaving 15 bases between. Negative isolation was used for CD8+ and CD4+ T cells, and FACS enrichment was applied to TEMRA cells. RNA was extracted with the RNeasy kit, and a quantity of about 0.45 to 1 ug was reverse transcribed using random hexamers. One entry per CDR3 protein results from TCRdb running MiXCR on the immunoSEQ multiplex PCR reads. The sample shows fewer than 95,000 distinct CDR3 sequences, 95% to 96% of them seen only once. The data derive from a study of CD8 T cells in Susac syndrome.

The specimen sequenced was CD8+ T cells from PBMCs. This clonotype originated in a human donor with Susac syndrome. The rearrangement joins TRBV20-1 to TRBJ2-7; a weak D match, TRBD1 (5 bases). CDR3 in amino acids: CSARSFQGVYEQYF. For the CDR3, the DNA is TGCAGTGCTAGATCCTTCCAAGGGGTTTACGAGCAGTACTTC.